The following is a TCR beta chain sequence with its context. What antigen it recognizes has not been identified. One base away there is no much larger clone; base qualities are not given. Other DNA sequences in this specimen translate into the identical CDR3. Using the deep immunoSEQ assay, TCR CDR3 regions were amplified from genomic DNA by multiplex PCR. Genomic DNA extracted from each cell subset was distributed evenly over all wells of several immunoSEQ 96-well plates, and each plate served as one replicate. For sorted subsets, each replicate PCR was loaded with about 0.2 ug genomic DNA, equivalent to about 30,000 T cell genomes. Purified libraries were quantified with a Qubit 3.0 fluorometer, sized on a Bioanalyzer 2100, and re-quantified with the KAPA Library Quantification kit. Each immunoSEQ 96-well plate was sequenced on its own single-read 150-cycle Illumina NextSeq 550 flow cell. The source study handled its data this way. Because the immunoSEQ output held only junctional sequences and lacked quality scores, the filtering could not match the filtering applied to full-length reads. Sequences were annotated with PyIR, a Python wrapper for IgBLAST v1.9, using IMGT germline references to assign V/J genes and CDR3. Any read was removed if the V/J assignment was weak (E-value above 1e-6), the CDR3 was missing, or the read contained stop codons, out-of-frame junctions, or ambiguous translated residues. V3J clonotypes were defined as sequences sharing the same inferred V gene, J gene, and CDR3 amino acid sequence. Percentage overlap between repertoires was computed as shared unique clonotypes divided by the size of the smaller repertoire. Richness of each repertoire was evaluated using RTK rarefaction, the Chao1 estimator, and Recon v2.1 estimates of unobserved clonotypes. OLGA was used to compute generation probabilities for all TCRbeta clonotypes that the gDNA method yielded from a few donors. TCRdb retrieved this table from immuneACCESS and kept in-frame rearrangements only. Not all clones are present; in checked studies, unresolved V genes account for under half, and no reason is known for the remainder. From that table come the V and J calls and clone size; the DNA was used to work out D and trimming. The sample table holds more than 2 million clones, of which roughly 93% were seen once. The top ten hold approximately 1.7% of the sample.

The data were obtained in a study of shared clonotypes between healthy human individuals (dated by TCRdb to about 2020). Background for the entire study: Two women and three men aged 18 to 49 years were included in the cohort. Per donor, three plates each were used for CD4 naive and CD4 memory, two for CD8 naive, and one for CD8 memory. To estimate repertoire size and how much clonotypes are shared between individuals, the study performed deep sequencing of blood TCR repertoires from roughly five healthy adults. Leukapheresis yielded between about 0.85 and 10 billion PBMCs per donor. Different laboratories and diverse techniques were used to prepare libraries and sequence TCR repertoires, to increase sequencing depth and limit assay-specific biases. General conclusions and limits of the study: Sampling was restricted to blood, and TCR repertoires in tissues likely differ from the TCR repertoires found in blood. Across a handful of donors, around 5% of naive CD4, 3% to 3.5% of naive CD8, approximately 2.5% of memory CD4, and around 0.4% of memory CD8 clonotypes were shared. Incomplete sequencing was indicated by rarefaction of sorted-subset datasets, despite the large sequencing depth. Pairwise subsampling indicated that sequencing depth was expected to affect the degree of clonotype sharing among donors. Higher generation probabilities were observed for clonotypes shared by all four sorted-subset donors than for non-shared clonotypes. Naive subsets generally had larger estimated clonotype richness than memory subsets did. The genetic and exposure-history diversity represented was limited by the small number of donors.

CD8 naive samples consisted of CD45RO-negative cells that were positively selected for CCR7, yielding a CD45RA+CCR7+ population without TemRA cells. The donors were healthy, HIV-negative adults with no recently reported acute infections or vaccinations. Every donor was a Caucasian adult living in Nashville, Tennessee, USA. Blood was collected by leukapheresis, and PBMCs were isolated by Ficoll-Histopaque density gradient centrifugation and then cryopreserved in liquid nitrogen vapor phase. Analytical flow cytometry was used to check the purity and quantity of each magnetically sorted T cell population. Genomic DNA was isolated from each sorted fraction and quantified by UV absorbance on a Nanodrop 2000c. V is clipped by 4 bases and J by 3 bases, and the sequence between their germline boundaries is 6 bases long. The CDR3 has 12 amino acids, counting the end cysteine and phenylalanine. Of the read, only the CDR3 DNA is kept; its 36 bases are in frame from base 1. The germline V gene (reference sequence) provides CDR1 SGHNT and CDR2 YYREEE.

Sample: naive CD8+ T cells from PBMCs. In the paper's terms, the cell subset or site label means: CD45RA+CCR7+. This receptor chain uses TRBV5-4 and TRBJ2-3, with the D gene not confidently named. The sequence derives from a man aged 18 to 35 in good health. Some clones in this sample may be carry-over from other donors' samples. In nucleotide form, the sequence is TGTGCCAGCAGCCTACTGACAGATACGCAGTATTTT. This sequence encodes CASSLLTDTQYF.